The following is a T cell receptor (beta chain) sequence with its context. As yet, its antigen is unknown. V lost 11 bases to trimming and J lost 2 bases, with 16 bases between them. CDR3 length: 14 amino acids. Germline V lookup: CDR1 MRHNA, CDR2 SNTAGT. Vbeta (60) and Jbeta (13) primers were used in the PCR. Clones were read by immunoSEQ multiplex PCR, and TCRdb kept only the in-frame ones, dropping some. The table lists around 61,000 clones, just under 85% of them singletons. This entry is derived from a study of cytomegalovirus exposure and HLA in healthy donors. General study findings and limits: The study put 150 or so TCR beta chains on its list as cytomegalovirus-associated. The study had only CMV serostatus as immune exposure information. TCR beta V- and J-gene trimming was later associated with a missense DCLRE1C variant.

Healthy bone marrow donors made up the cohort. The origin of this receptor is a man aged 40-55 years in good health and CMV-seronegative. The J gene is TRBJ1-5, the V gene TRBV6-4; D is uncertain. Sequencing used PBMCs. The CDR3: CARTEVHGNQPQHF. The CDR3 nucleotides read TGTGCCCGAACGGAGGTTCATGGCAATCAGCCCCAGCATTTT.